This is a list of T cell receptor beta chains from one sample in a study of cytomegalovirus exposure and HLA in healthy donors. The repertoire was sequenced with immunoSEQ multiplex PCR; TCRdb's copy has only in-frame clones and lacks some. The repertoire includes approximately 220,000 clones, approximately 80% of them detected once, and 0.71% sits in the top ten. The source material was PBMCs. The receptor source for this set is a boy younger than 10 in good health and CMV-seronegative. The CDR3 runs from the conserved cysteine through the conserved F or W. Fields, in order: D gene, V gene, J gene, CDR3 length, clone size, CDR3 protein, CDR3 DNA. The D gene is left open where the match is weak. The size entry is marked missing in some rows and otherwise reads once, few, many or a size class.

>TRBD1|TRBV25-1|TRBJ1-4|16|NA
CASSDSSGTGDEKLFF
TGTGCCAGCAGCGATTCCTCCGGGACAGGGGATGAAAAACTGTTTTTT
>TRBD2|TRBV7-2|TRBJ2-3|15|NA
CASRPPSGRPDTQYF
TGTGCCAGCAGACCCCCAAGCGGGAGGCCCGATACGCAGTATTTT
>TRBD1|TRBV6-5|TRBJ1-2|16|NA
CASSYRQGWANYGYTF
TGTGCCAGCAGTTACAGACAGGGGTGGGCTAACTATGGCTACACCTTC
>TRBD2|TRBV19|TRBJ2-3|16|NA
CASSIGTSGSTDTQYF
TGTGCCAGTAGTATAGGGACTAGCGGTAGCACAGATACGCAGTATTTT
>NA|TRBV15|TRBJ1-6|14|NA
CATSGATGNSPLHF
TGTGCCACCAGCGGCGCGACAGGAAATTCACCCCTCCACTTT
>NA|TRBV6-6|TRBJ2-7|13|NA
CASRMDISYEQYF
TGTGCCAGCAGGATGGACATTTCCTACGAGCAGTACTTC
>TRBD1|TRBV7-6|TRBJ1-1|15|few
CASSSRQGMNTEAFF
TGTGCCAGCAGCTCACGACAGGGAATGAACACTGAAGCTTTCTTT
>TRBD1|TRBV13|TRBJ2-3|12|NA
CASSSRQGTQYF
TGTGCCAGCAGCTCTCGACAGGGTACGCAGTATTTT
>TRBD1|TRBV7-8|TRBJ2-2|15|NA
CASSLTGESPGELFF
TGTGCCAGCAGCTTAACAGGGGAGTCCCCCGGGGAGCTGTTTTTT
>NA|TRBV6-5|TRBJ1-1|12|NA
CASRATMREAFF
TGTGCCAGCAGGGCGACTATGAGGGAGGCTTTCTTT
>NA|TRBV5-6|TRBJ1-1|18|NA
CASSLPPAHQVESTEAFF
TGTGCCAGCAGCCTCCCCCCTGCGCACCAAGTGGAGAGCACTGAAGCTTTCTTT
>NA|TRBV14|TRBJ1-2|14|NA
CASSQDRGAYGYTF
TGTGCCAGCAGCCAAGATCGGGGAGCTTATGGCTACACCTTC
>TRBD2|TRBV4-1|TRBJ2-1|18|NA
CASSQQPLAGEVYNEQFF
TGCGCCAGCAGCCAACAGCCACTAGCGGGAGAGGTCTACAATGAGCAGTTCTTC
>NA|TRBV2|TRBJ2-7|10|NA
CATGTYEQYF
TGTGCCACCGGGACCTACGAGCAGTACTTC
>NA|TRBV27|TRBJ1-2|16|NA
CASSPYRTQSNYGYTF
TGTGCCAGCAGCCCATACAGGACACAATCTAACTATGGCTACACCTTC
>NA|TRBV6-5|TRBJ2-5|12|NA
CASSYTGETQYF
TGTGCCAGCAGTTACACCGGGGAGACCCAGTACTTC
>TRBD2|TRBV7-2|TRBJ2-7|17|NA
CASSLDLTSGSLYEQYF
TGTGCCAGCAGCTTAGATTTGACTAGCGGGAGTTTGTACGAGCAGTACTTC
>NA|TRBV2|TRBJ2-7|13|few
CASSGGIFGEQYF
TGTGCCAGCAGTGGCGGGATATTTGGAGAGCAGTACTTC
>TRBD1|TRBV2|TRBJ2-6|17|NA
CATKTTGGFTGANVLTF
TGTGCCACCAAAACGACAGGGGGTTTTACTGGGGCCAACGTCCTGACTTTC
>NA|TRBV2|TRBJ2-5|13|NA
CASRTGLEVNQYF
TGTGCCAGCAGAACCGGTCTGGAGGTAAACCAGTACTTC
>NA|TRBV27|TRBJ2-7|13|once
CASSLGGAHEQYF
TGTGCCAGCAGTTTAGGAGGGGCACACGAGCAGTACTTC
>NA|TRBV5-1|TRBJ2-7|14|NA
CASSLFVGDYEQYF
TGCGCCAGCAGCTTGTTTGTCGGAGATTACGAGCAGTACTTC